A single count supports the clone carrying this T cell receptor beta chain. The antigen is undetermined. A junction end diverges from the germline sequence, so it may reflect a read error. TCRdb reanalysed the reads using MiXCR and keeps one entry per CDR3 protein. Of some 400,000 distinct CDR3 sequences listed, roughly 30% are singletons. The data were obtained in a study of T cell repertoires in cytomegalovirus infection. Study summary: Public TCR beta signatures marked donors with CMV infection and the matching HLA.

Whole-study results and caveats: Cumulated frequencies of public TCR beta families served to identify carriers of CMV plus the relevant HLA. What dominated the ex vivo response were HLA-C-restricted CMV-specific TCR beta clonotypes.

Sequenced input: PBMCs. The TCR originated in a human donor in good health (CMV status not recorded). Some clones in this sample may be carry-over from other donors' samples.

The CDR3 here is CASSQNDRRSNQPQQF. The CDR3 nucleotides are TGCGCCAGCAGCCAGAACGACAGGCGTAGCAATCAGCCCCAGCAGTTT. The gene calls are TRBV4-1 and TRBJ1-5, with D possibly being TRBD1 (6 bases). The germline CDR1 and CDR2 sequences are MGHRA and YSYEKL. This CDR3 spans 16 amino acids.